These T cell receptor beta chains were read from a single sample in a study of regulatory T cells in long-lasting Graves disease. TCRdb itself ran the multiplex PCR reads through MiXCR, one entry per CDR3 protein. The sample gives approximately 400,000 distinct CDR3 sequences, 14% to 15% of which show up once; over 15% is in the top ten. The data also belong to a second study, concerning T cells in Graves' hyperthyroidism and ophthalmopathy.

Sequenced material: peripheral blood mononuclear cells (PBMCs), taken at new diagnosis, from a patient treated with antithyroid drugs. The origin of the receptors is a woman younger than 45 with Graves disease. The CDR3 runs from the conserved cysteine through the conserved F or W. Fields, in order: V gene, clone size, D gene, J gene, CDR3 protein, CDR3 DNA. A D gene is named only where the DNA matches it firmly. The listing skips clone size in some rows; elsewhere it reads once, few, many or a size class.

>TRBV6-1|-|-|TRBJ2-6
CAIADTGANVLTF
TGTGCCATCGCGGACACCGGGGCCAACGTCCTGACTTTC
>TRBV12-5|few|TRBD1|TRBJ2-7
CASGRDRYEQYF
TGTGCTAGTGGCCGGGACAGATACGAGCAGTACTTC
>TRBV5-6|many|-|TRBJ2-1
CASSLGRGVNEQFF
TGTGCCAGCAGCTTGGGGAGGGGGGTGAATGAGCAGTTCTTC
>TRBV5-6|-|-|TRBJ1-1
CASSLALSTEAFF
TGTGCCAGCAGCTTAGCGCTTAGCACTGAAGCTTTCTTT
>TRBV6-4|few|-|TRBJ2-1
CASSRGCLALCLEQFF
TGTGCCAGCAGTCGAGGGTGTCTAGCGCTTTGCCTTGAGCAGTTCTTC
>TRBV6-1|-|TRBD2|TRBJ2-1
CATTPAGASYNEQFF
TGTGCCACCACTCCTGCGGGAGCCTCCTACAATGAGCAGTTCTTC
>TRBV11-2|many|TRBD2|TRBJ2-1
CASSLAYPTSGTNEQFF
TGTGCCAGCAGCTTAGCTTATCCGACTAGCGGGACCAATGAGCAGTTCTTC
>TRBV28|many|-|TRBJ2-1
CASSFGTNEQFF
TGTGCCAGCAGTTTCGGGACAAATGAGCAGTTCTTC
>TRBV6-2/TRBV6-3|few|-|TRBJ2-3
CASRRAALAPSTDTQYF
TGTGCCAGCAGGAGGGCGGCGCTAGCGCCTAGCACAGATACGCAGTATTTT
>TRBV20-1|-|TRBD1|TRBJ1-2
CSAKRTGNYGYTF
TGCAGTGCAAAGAGGACAGGGAACTATGGCTACACCTTC
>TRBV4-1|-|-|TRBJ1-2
CASSFPSRGIYGYTF
TGCGCCAGCAGCTTCCCTTCGCGTGGGATCTATGGCTACACCTTC
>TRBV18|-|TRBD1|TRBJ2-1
CASSPRDSSSYNEQFF
TGTGCCAGCAGCCCGAGGGACAGTAGCTCCTACAATGAGCAGTTCTTC
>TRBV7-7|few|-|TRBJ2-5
CASSPSGQSHETQYF
TGTGCTAGCAGCCCTAGCGGACAGTCCCATGAGACCCAGTACTTC
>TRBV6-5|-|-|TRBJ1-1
CASSYSTSWNTEAFF
TGTGCCAGCAGTTACTCGACATCTTGGAACACTGAAGCTTTCTTT
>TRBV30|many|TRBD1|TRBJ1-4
CALQGGSEKLFF
TGTGCCTTACAGGGGGGGTCTGAAAAACTGTTTTTT
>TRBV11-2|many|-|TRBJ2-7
CASSWGLGGEQYF
TGTGCCAGCAGCTGGGGACTCGGAGGGGAGCAGTACTTC
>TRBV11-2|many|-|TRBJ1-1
CASSLGSGAFF
TGTGCCAGCAGCTTAGGCTCTGGAGCTTTCTTT
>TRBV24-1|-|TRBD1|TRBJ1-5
CATSDYRGNQPQHF
TGTGCCACCAGTGATTACAGGGGTAATCAGCCCCAGCATTTT
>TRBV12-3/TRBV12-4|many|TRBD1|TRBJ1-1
CASSSDRVRTEAFF
TGTGCCAGCAGTTCCGACAGGGTGCGGACTGAAGCTTTCTTT
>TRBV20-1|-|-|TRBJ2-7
CSARAGQTYEQYF
TGCAGTGCTAGAGCGGGACAAACCTACGAGCAGTACTTC
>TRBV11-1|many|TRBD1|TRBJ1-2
CASSPGQGGYTF
TGTGCCAGCAGCCCGGGACAGGGTGGCTACACCTTC
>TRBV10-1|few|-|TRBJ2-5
CASSEVAGSETQCF
TGCGCCAGCTCAGAGGTGGCAGGTAGCGAGACCCAGTGCTTC